Listed below are T cell receptor beta chains from one sample, sequenced in a study of blood T cell repertoires in COVID-19. The assay was immunoSEQ multiplex PCR, and TCRdb's table has in-frame clones only and misses some. The sample has under 250,000 clones, more than 75% seen once. Material for sequencing was peripheral blood. These receptors originate from a woman in her sixties who had recovered from COVID-19. Both conserved end residues are part of each CDR3. Fields, in order: J gene, D gene, V gene, CDR3 length, CDR3 protein. A D gene is named only where the DNA matches it firmly.

>TRBJ1-6|TRBD1|TRBV18|16
CASSPRGLGRLGALHF
>TRBJ2-3|NA|TRBV10-3|12
CAISVETDTQYF
>TRBJ1-5|NA|TRBV15|14
CATSRESTSRPQHF
>TRBJ2-5|TRBD2|TRBV6-1|16
CASSERIRGGSETQYF
>TRBJ2-7|NA|TRBV6-5|14
CASSTTREIYEQYF
>TRBJ2-3|TRBD1|TRBV27|14
CASSDRGISDTQYF
>TRBJ1-2|NA|TRBV2|11
CASNQYNGYTF
>TRBJ2-3|TRBD2|TRBV3-1/TRBV3-2|18
CASSEGTSGGPGTDTQYF
>TRBJ1-1|TRBD1|TRBV7-9|14
CASRLSGQGTEAFF
>TRBJ2-3|TRBD2|TRBV29-1|14
CSVAAGGAADTQYF
>TRBJ1-1|TRBD1|TRBV2|15
CASSVQGMANTEAFF
>TRBJ2-5|NA|TRBV7-8|13
CASSLASLGTQYF
>TRBJ1-5|NA|TRBV19|12
CASTTLGQPQHF
>TRBJ2-5|NA|TRBV5-1|13
CASSTAGEETQYF
>TRBJ1-2|TRBD1|TRBV5-1|15
CASYSPGQGLHGYTF
>TRBJ2-2|TRBD2|TRBV5-8|15
CATNRRGGYTGELFF
>TRBJ2-7|TRBD2|TRBV13|13
CASSQRGAYEQYF
>TRBJ1-4|TRBD1|TRBV2|17
CASRDRGINPLNEKLFF
>TRBJ2-7|NA|TRBV11-2|14
CASSLGRVSDEQYF
>TRBJ1-5|TRBD1|TRBV10-3|13
CAIRTGGDQPQHF
>TRBJ2-1|NA|TRBV5-1|19
CASSLAGISVDSSYNEQFF
>TRBJ2-2|NA|TRBV11-2|15
CASLYRVTNTGELFF
>TRBJ2-7|NA|TRBV5-4|17
CASSLGRGGVSDYEQYF
>TRBJ2-3|TRBD2|TRBV6-5|15
CASSRSGVGTDTQYF
>TRBJ2-3|TRBD2|TRBV5-1|16
CASSFTLAGVGDTQYF
>TRBJ2-2|TRBD1|TRBV19|14
CARRQGVLTGELFF
>TRBJ2-2|TRBD2|TRBV7-2|17
CASSLFGGGAWAGELFF